These T cell receptor beta chains were read from a single sample in a study of blood T cell repertoires in COVID-19. Sequenced by immunoSEQ multiplex PCR; TCRdb stores in-frame clones only, minus some. The sample holds 120,000 to 150,000 clones; under 90% are singletons and the top ten take 8% to 10%. The sample taken for sequencing was peripheral blood. The receptors stem from an elderly woman in a cohort sampled during active or convalescent COVID-19. CDR3s include the opening cysteine and the closing phenylalanine or tryptophan. Each record gives: J gene, V gene, CDR3 protein.

TRBJ1-5	TRBV7-6	CASSPIGGVGQPQHF
TRBJ1-2	TRBV30	CAWSNRVPYGYTF
TRBJ1-2	TRBV30	CAWSRWSARLGHYGYTF
TRBJ1-6	TRBV4-3	CASRSDRGINNSPLHF
TRBJ2-1	TRBV3-1/TRBV3-2	CASSQGRDSYNEQFF
TRBJ2-5	TRBV18	CASSLSDRGRETQYF
TRBJ1-2	TRBV7-9	CASSLLESGDYGYTF
TRBJ1-1	TRBV28	CASMRGNTEAFF
TRBJ1-3	TRBV28	CASSSPADRVFQHASIYF
TRBJ2-1	TRBV6-2/TRBV6-3	CASSYPAYNEQFF
TRBJ2-5	TRBV5-4	CASSLEINQETQYF
TRBJ1-2	TRBV19	CASSRQGMGYTF
TRBJ1-1	TRBV19	CASSTEQGGGTEAFF
TRBJ1-1	TRBV2	CASTRETGTEAFF
TRBJ1-5	TRBV28	CASSFQGPSNQPQHF
TRBJ2-2	TRBV5-1	CASSFEIIGELFF
TRBJ1-4	TRBV5-6	CASSDIGATTNEKLFF
TRBJ2-2	TRBV18	CASSPPGSTHTGELFF
TRBJ1-6	TRBV2	CASSERRYSPLHF
TRBJ1-2	TRBV10-3	CAISESGTANYGYTF
TRBJ1-6	TRBV7-2	CASSLRHTGYNSPLHF
TRBJ2-5	TRBV2	CASKRDRGGETQYF
TRBJ2-3	TRBV6-4	CASSADSGVDTQYF
TRBJ2-7	TRBV5-1	CASSSGQGIAEQYF
TRBJ1-6	TRBV19	CATATGGPYNSPLHF
TRBJ1-2	TRBV6-5	CASKQGPYGYTF
TRBJ1-5	TRBV27	CASSPGQGHQPQHF
TRBJ2-1	TRBV5-6	CASSSYGLDRLEFF
TRBJ1-4	TRBV7-9	CASSLSGTLNEKLFF
TRBJ2-7	TRBV30	CAWNRGYEQYF
TRBJ2-5	TRBV7-2	CASQAGTGQETQYF
TRBJ1-3	TRBV5-1	CASSSSTGWGNTIYF
TRBJ1-3	TRBV18	CASSPGGLGGNTIYF
TRBJ2-3	TRBV2	CASSADRGRGTQYF
TRBJ1-3	TRBV7-9	CASRNSGSSGNTIYF
TRBJ2-1	TRBV6-2/TRBV6-3	CASSATSARYNEQFF
TRBJ1-2	TRBV4-1	CASSPRQGGYTF
TRBJ2-5	TRBV30	CAWSSLMAEETQYF
TRBJ2-1	TRBV19	CASSFGLINEQFF
TRBJ2-5	TRBV7-2	CASSQNRVRETQYF
TRBJ1-2	TRBV19	CANWTGKVCGYTF
TRBJ2-6	TRBV28	CASSLMRRAASGANVLTF
TRBJ1-3	TRBV19	CASTDAGFVNTIYF
TRBJ2-3	TRBV11-3	CASSLGDRGTDTQYF
TRBJ2-1	TRBV4-1	CASRSRGASDNEQFF
TRBJ2-3	TRBV7-2	CASSPQVGGTDTQYF
TRBJ1-2	TRBV5-6	CASSLERVARGYTF
TRBJ2-3	TRBV5-1	CASSRQGDTQYF
TRBJ1-1	TRBV11-2	CASSSHLAMNTEAFF